The 5 T cell receptor beta chains reported below all come from one sample, sequenced in a study of Graves' ophthalmopathy and Graves' hyperthyroidism. Amplification targeted the TCR beta CDR3 regions, with RNA transcripts as the source material. Scientists carried out first-round RT-PCR using HTBI primers and then a second-round multiplex PCR. In TCRdb, the multiplex PCR reads were re-called with MiXCR into one record per CDR3 protein. The table lists 620,000 or so distinct CDR3 sequences, approximately 21% of them singletons, with 7.1% in the top ten. Source material: peripheral blood. These receptors were collected from a woman aged 18-30 years with stable Graves' hyperthyroidism. Some clones in this sample may be carry-over from other donors' samples.

In the case of this clonotype: Given a much more abundant clone one base away, this may be a read error. The chain joins TRBV7-7 to TRBJ2-2; TRBD2 might be the D (6 bases). Germline V gene lookup returns CDR1 SSHAT and CDR2 FNYEAQ (reference sequence). There are 15 residues in the CDR3. CDR3 sequence (DNA): TGTGCCAGCGGTGTCGGGGGAGCGAACACCGGGGAGCTGTTGTTT. Protein product: CASGVGGANTGELLF.

This clonotype showed up many times. J is TRBJ2-5 and V is TRBV7-9, with D possibly TRBD1 on 6 matching bases. Trimming shortened V by 1 base and J by 1 base, and 10 bases separated the two germline ends. The CDR3 sequence is 15 residues long. Germline V gene lookup returns CDR1 SEHNR and CDR2 FQNEAQ (reference sequence). CDR3 coding DNA: TGTGCCAGCAGCTTAGGGGGACACCTCCAAGAGACCCAGTACTTC. It yields the protein CASSLGGHLQETQYF.

This clonotype occurred many times. The chain couples TRBV20-1 to TRBJ2-3, with D possibly called TRBD1 or TRBD2 (7 bases each). Germline assignment: CDR1 DFQATT and CDR2 SNEGSKA (reference sequence). The ends were cut back, 8 bases at V and 0 bases at J, with 18 bases in the middle. The CDR3 consists of 15 residues. The CDR3 is CSPRGRGPSTDTQYF. The CDR3 DNA reads TGCAGTCCCAGGGGGAGGGGTCCTAGCACAGATACGCAGTATTTT.

This clonotype was counted many times. This chain uses TRBV24-1 with TRBJ1-2, with 7 nucleotides matching TRBD1. The germline gives CDR1 KGHDR, CDR2 SFDVKD. There are 20 residues in the CDR3. The V segment lost 4 bases and the J segment 4 bases; nucleotides outside the gene matches: 23. The CDR3 protein is CATSEVRGWGRQGVSYGYTF. The CDR3 DNA follows: TGTGCCACCAGTGAAGTAAGGGGGTGGGGACGACAGGGCGTGAGCTATGGCTACACCTTC.

The V gene is TRBV12-3 or TRBV12-4, the J gene TRBJ1-6, with D maybe TRBD1 (5 bases). V lost 3 bases, J lost 9 bases, and 12 bases lay in between. The CDR3 consists of 14 residues. CDR3 nucleotides: TGTGCCAGCAGTTTTACGGGGCGAGGTTCACCCCTCCACTTT. Translating it yields CASSFTGRGSPLHF.